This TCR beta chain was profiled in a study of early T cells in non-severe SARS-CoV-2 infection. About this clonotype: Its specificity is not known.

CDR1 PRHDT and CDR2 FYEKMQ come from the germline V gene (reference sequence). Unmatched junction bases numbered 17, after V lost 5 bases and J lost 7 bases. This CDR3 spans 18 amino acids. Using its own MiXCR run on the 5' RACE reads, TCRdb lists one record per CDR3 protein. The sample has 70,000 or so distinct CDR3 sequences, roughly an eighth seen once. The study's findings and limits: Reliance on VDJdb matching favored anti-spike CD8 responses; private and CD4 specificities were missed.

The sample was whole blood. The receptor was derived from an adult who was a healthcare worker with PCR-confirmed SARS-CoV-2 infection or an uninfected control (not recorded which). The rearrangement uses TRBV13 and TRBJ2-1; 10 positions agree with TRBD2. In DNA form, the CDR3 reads TGTGCCAGCAGCCAACAACCACCTTTACTAGCGGGGACAAATGAGCAGTTCTTC. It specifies CASSQQPPLLAGTNEQFF.